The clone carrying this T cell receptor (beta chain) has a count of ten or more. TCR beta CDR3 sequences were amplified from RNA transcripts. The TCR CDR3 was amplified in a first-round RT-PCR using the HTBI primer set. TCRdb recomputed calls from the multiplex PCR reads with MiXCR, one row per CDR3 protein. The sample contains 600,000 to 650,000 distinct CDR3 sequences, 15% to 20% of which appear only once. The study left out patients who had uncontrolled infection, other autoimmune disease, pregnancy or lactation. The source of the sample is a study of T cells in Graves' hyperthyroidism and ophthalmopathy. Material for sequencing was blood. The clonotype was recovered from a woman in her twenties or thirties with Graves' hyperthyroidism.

The chain's CDR3 is CASSPWTGVMDTEAFF. As DNA, the CDR3 is TGCGCCAGCAGCCCTTGGACAGGGGTCATGGACACTGAAGCTTTCTTT. The rearrangement links TRBV5-1 to TRBJ1-1; 9 positions agree with TRBD1. The CDR3 contains 16 residues. Trimming at V came to 4 bases and at J to 3 bases, leaving 10 bases not matched to a gene. Germline-derived CDR1 and CDR2 are SGHRS and YFSETQ.